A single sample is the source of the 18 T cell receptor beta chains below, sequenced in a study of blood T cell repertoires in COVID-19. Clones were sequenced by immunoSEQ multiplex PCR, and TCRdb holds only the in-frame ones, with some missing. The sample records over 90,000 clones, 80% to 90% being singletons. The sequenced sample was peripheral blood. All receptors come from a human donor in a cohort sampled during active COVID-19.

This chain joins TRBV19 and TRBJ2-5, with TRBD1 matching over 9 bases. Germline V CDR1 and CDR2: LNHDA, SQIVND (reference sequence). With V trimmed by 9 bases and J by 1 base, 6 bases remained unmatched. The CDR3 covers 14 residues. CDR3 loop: CASTQQGAQETQYF. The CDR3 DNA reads TGTGCCAGCACCCAACAGGGGGCCCAAGAGACCCAGTACTTC.

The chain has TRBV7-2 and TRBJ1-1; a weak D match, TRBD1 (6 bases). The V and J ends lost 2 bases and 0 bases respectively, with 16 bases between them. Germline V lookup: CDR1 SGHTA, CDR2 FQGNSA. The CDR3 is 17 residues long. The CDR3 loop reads CASSLRGKQGMNTEAFF. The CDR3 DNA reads TGTGCCAGCAGCTTACGGGGCAAACAGGGCATGAACACTGAAGCTTTCTTT.

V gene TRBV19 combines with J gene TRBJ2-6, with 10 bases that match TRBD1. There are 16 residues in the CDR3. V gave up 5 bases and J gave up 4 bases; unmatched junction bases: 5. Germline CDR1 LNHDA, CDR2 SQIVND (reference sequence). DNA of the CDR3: TGTGCCAGTAGTTTGGGGACAGGGGCCGGGGCCAACGTCCTGACTTTC. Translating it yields CASSLGTGAGANVLTF.

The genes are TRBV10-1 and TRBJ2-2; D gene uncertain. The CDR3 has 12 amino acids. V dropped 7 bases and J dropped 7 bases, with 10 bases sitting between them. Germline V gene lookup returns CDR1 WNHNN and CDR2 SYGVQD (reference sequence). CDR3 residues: CASTPTVGELFF. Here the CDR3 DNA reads TGCGCCAGCACCCCCACGGTCGGGGAGCTGTTTTTT.

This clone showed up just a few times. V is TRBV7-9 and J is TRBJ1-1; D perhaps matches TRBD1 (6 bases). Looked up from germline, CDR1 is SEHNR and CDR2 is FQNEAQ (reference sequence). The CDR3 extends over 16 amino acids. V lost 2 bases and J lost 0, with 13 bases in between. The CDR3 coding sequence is TGTGCCAGCAGCTTATCGTGGACAGTGATGAACACTGAAGCTTTCTTT. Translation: CASSLSWTVMNTEAFF.

Written as DNA, the CDR3 is TGTGCCAGCTCACCTACGGACAGGTGGGTCAATCAGCCCCAGCATTTT. Its protein product is CASSPTDRWVNQPQHF. V and J are TRBV18 and TRBJ1-5; 7 positions match TRBD1. Trimming removed 3 bases from V and 3 bases from J; junction bases left unmatched: 8. There are 16 residues in the CDR3. Germline CDR1 KGHSH, CDR2 LQKENI.

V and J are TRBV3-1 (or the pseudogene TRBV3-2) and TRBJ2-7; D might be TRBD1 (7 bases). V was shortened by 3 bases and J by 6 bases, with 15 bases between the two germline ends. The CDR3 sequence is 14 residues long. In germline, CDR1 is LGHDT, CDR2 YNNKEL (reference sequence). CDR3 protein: CASSHRDRAGEQYF. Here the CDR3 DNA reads TGTGCCAGCAGCCACCGGGACAGAGCGGGCGAGCAGTACTTC.

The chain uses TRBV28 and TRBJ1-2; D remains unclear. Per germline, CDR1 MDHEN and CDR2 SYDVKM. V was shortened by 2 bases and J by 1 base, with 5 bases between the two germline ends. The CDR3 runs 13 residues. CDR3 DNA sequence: TGTGCCAGCAGTTTAAGAGATAACTATGGCTACACCTTC. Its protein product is CASSLRDNYGYTF.

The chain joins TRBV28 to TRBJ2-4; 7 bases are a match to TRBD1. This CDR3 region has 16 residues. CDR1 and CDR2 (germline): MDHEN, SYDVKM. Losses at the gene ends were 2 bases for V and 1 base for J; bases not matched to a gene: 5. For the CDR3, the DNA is TGTGCCAGCAGTTTAGACAGGGCGTTTGCCAAAAACATTCAGTACTTC. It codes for CASSLDRAFAKNIQYF.

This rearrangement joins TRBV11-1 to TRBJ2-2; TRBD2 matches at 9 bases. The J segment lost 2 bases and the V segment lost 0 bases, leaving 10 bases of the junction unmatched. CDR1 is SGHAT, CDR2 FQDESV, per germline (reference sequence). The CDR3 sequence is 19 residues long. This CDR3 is CASSLAIRAAGGNTGELFF. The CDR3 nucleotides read TGTGCCAGCAGCTTAGCTATACGGGCAGCGGGGGGTAACACCGGGGAGCTGTTTTTT.

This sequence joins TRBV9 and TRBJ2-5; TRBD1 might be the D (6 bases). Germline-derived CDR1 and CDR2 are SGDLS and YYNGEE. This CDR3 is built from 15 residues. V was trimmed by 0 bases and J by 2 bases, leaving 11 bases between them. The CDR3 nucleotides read TGTGCCAGCAGCGTAGGTGTGAGGGGGCAAGAGACCCAGTACTTC. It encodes CASSVGVRGQETQYF.

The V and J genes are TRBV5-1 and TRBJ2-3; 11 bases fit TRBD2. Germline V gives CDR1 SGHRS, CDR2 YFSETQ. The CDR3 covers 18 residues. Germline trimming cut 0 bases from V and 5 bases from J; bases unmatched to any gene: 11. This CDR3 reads CASSLGPLSGGALDTQYF. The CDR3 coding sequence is TGCGCCAGCAGCTTGGGGCCCCTTAGCGGGGGGGCCCTAGATACGCAGTATTTT. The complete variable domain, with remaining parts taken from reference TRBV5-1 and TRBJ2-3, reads KAGVTQTPRYLIKTRGQQVTLSCSPISGHRSVSWYQQTPGQGLQFLFEYFSETQRNKGNFPGRFSGRQFSNSRSEMNVSTLELGDSALYLCASSLGPLSGGALDTQYFGPGTRLTVL.

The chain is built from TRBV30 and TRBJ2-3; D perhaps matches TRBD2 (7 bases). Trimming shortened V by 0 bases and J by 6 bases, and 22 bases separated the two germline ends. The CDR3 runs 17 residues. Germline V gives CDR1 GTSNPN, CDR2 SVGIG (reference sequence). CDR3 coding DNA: TGTGCCTGGAGTGTACCAAAATGGGGGGGGCTCGACGATACGCAGTATTTT. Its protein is CAWSVPKWGGLDDTQYF.

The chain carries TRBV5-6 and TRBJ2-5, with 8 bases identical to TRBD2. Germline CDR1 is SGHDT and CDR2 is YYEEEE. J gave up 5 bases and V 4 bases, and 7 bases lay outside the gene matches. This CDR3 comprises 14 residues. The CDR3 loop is CASSPSGGGETQYF. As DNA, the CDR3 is TGTGCCAGCAGCCCGAGCGGGGGAGGTGAGACCCAGTACTTC.

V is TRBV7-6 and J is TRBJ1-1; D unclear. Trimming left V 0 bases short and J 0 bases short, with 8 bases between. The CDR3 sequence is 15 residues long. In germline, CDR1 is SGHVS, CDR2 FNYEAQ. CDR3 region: CASSLATRMNTEAFF. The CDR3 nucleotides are TGTGCCAGCAGCTTAGCGACGAGGATGAACACTGAAGCTTTCTTT. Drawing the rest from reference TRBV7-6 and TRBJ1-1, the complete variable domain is GAGVSQSPRYKVTKRGQDVALRCDPISGHVSLYWYRQALGQGPEFLTYFNYEAQQDKSGLPNDRFSAERPEGSISTLTIQRTEQRDSAMYRCASSLATRMNTEAFFGQGTRLTVV.

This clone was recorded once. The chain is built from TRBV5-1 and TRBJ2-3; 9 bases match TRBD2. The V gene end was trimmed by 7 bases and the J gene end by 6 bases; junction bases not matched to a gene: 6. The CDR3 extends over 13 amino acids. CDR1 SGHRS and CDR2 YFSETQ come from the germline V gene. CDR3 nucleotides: TGCGCCAGCGGTAGCGGGGGTGGGGATACGCAGTATTTT. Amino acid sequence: CASGSGGGDTQYF.

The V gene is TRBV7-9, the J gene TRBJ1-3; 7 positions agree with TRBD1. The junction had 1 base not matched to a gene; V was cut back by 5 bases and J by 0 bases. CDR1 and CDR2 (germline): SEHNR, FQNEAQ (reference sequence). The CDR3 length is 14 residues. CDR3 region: CASSPGGSGNTIYF. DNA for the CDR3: TGTGCCAGCAGCCCAGGGGGCTCTGGAAACACCATATATTTT.

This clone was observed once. CDR3 protein: CASSPGGPPDNEQFF. CDR3 sequence (DNA): TGCGCCAGCAGCCCCGGCGGGCCGCCGGACAATGAGCAGTTCTTC. This chain connects TRBV4-3 to TRBJ2-1; a possible D gene is TRBD2 (5 bases). The length of the CDR3 is 15 residues. Trimming took 4 bases from V and 5 from J, leaving 15 bases between them. CDR1 is LGHNA and CDR2 is YSLEER in the germline V gene.